This T cell receptor beta chain was recovered during a study of OX40 agonist ivuxolimab in advanced cancers. Study in general: A history of anti-PD-1, anti-PD-L1 or anti-CTLA-4 therapy was acceptable, and 40% had some. Broader study findings: Expanded clones tended on average to be more numerous among CD8+ T cells than CD4+.

Method: immunoSEQ multiplex PCR; TCRdb's copy keeps in-frame clones and lacks some. The data show 65,000 to 95,000 clones, about 91% seen once. The ends lost 3 bases at V and 0 bases at J; junction bases unmatched: 2. The CDR3 loop spans 16 amino acids. CDR1 is LNHDA and CDR2 is SQIVND in the germline V gene (reference sequence). This clone was observed a single time. Its antigen remains unknown. The chain combines TRBV19 with TRBJ1-2, with 12 bases identical to TRBD1. This receptor was taken from an adult with an advanced solid tumor such as melanoma, head and neck, liver or kidney cancer. This sample comprised CD4+ or CD8+ T cells sorted from blood, obtained in a trial of the OX40 agonist ivuxolimab. The CDR3 region has the DNA TGTGCCAGTAGTATGGGACAGGGGGCAGCTAACTATGGCTACACCTTC. Translating it yields CASSMGQGAANYGYTF.